The entry that follows covers one TCR beta chain sequence. The data are from a study of control samples from healthy donors and cancer patients. From germline, CDR1 is MGHRA and CDR2 YSYEKL. The ends lost 4 bases at V and 3 bases at J; junction bases unmatched: 13. The CDR3 sequence is 17 residues long. Repertoires were generated with immunoSEQ multiplex PCR, while TCRdb's copy carries only in-frame clones and drops some. The table shows around 150,000 clones, with around 94% occurring only once. This chain joins TRBV4-1 and TRBJ2-7; 9 bases fit TRBD1. Source material: PBMCs. This sequence was found in a man in his 60s with colorectal cancer. The CDR3 sequence: CASSRVTSGTGSYEQYF. In nucleotides, the CDR3 is TGCGCCAGCAGCCGCGTAACTTCCGGGACAGGGAGCTACGAGCAGTACTTC.